Listed below are T cell receptor beta chains from one sample, sequenced in a study of beta chain features in type 1 diabetes. Repertoires were generated with immunoSEQ multiplex PCR, while TCRdb's copy carries only in-frame clones and drops some. The sample lists 160,000 or so clones, more than 60% occurring once. Sequenced: naive CD4+ T cells from blood. These receptors were obtained from a man under 40 with type 1 diabetes. Each CDR3 is given with its conserved first and last residue. Each record gives: J gene, V gene, D gene, clone size, CDR3 DNA, CDR3 protein. The D gene is left open where the match is weak. Clone size is not always given. Where it is, it says once, few, many or a class for expanded clones.

j_gene: TRBJ2-3
v_gene: TRBV9
d_gene: -
abundance: -
CDR3nt: TGTGCCAGCAGCGTAGATAGGTGGAACACCCAGTATTTT
CDR3aa: CASSVDRWNTQYF

j_gene: TRBJ1-6
v_gene: TRBV15
d_gene: TRBD1
abundance: -
CDR3nt: TGTGCCACCAGCGTAACAGGGGACCATTCACCCCTCCACTTT
CDR3aa: CATSVTGDHSPLHF

j_gene: TRBJ2-6
v_gene: TRBV29-1
d_gene: -
abundance: -
CDR3nt: TGCAGCGTTCGGGGCTCTGGGGCCAACGTCCTGACTTTC
CDR3aa: CSVRGSGANVLTF

j_gene: TRBJ2-3
v_gene: TRBV9
d_gene: TRBD2
abundance: -
CDR3nt: TGTGCCAGCAGCGTAGGTAGCGGGGCTAGCACAGATACGCAGTATTTT
CDR3aa: CASSVGSGASTDTQYF

j_gene: TRBJ2-6
v_gene: TRBV5-1
d_gene: -
abundance: -
CDR3nt: TGCGCCAGCAGCTTGGTGTTAGCCCATCGCGCCAACGTCCTGACTTTC
CDR3aa: CASSLVLAHRANVLTF

j_gene: TRBJ1-5
v_gene: TRBV29-1
d_gene: TRBD1
abundance: -
CDR3nt: TGCAGCGTCGCAGGGACAGGGGTATCCAATCAGCCCCAGCATTTT
CDR3aa: CSVAGTGVSNQPQHF

j_gene: TRBJ2-3
v_gene: TRBV30
d_gene: -
abundance: few
CDR3nt: TGTGCCTGGAGCTCTCTCCAATCAGGTGGCACAGATACGCAGTATTTT
CDR3aa: CAWSSLQSGGTDTQYF

j_gene: TRBJ2-1
v_gene: TRBV10-3
d_gene: TRBD2
abundance: -
CDR3nt: TGTGCCATCAGTGAACGACTAGCGGAAGACAATGAGCAGTTCTTC
CDR3aa: CAISERLAEDNEQFF

j_gene: TRBJ2-5
v_gene: TRBV14
d_gene: TRBD2
abundance: -
CDR3nt: TGTGCCAGCAGCCAAGGTTCACTAGCGGGGACCCAGTACTTC
CDR3aa: CASSQGSLAGTQYF

j_gene: TRBJ2-7
v_gene: TRBV4-1
d_gene: -
abundance: -
CDR3nt: TGCGCCAGCAGCCAAGATGCCGCCTACGAGCAGTACTTC
CDR3aa: CASSQDAAYEQYF

j_gene: TRBJ2-7
v_gene: TRBV11-2
d_gene: TRBD1
abundance: few
CDR3nt: TGTGCCAGCAGGTCCTTCCTTGCTGTGGGACAGGCCTCCTACGAGCAGTACTTC
CDR3aa: CASRSFLAVGQASYEQYF

j_gene: TRBJ1-2
v_gene: TRBV7-9
d_gene: -
abundance: -
CDR3nt: TGTGCCAGCAGCTTAGCAGCACAGGGCTACACCTTC
CDR3aa: CASSLAAQGYTF

j_gene: TRBJ2-1
v_gene: TRBV4-3
d_gene: TRBD1
abundance: -
CDR3nt: TGCGCCAGCAGCCAACCCCGGGACAGGGGAGGCTATGAGCAGTTCTTC
CDR3aa: CASSQPRDRGGYEQFF

j_gene: TRBJ1-1
v_gene: TRBV5-4
d_gene: -
abundance: -
CDR3nt: TGTGCCAGCAGCTTGGATGATCAACGGAAGAACACTGAAGCTTTCTTT
CDR3aa: CASSLDDQRKNTEAFF

j_gene: TRBJ2-1
v_gene: TRBV29-1
d_gene: TRBD2
abundance: -
CDR3nt: TGCAGCGTTCCCCTGGGAAGCGGGGGTAGCAATGAGCAGTTCTTC
CDR3aa: CSVPLGSGGSNEQFF

j_gene: TRBJ1-6
v_gene: TRBV7-9
d_gene: -
abundance: few
CDR3nt: TGTGCCAGCAGCTTACGGGGGAGCGATAATTCACCCCTCCACTTT
CDR3aa: CASSLRGSDNSPLHF

j_gene: TRBJ1-1
v_gene: TRBV30
d_gene: -
abundance: -
CDR3nt: TGTGCCTGGAGTGTACGGGAGGAGGCTGAAGCTTTCTTT
CDR3aa: CAWSVREEAEAFF

j_gene: TRBJ2-3
v_gene: TRBV10-3
d_gene: -
abundance: -
CDR3nt: TGTGCCATCAGTGAGGGGCTGAGAGATACGCAGTATTTT
CDR3aa: CAISEGLRDTQYF

j_gene: TRBJ2-7
v_gene: TRBV29-1
d_gene: -
abundance: -
CDR3nt: TGCAGCGTTGCCAGGGGCTCAGGCGAGCAGTACTTC
CDR3aa: CSVARGSGEQYF

j_gene: TRBJ2-1
v_gene: TRBV18
d_gene: TRBD2
abundance: few
CDR3nt: TGTGCCAGCTCACCGGAAGCGGGGCTTGAGGAAGTCTCCTACAATGAGCAGTTCTTC
CDR3aa: CASSPEAGLEEVSYNEQFF

j_gene: TRBJ2-3
v_gene: TRBV7-9
d_gene: -
abundance: few
CDR3nt: TGTGCCAGCAGCTTAGCGTCCAGGACAGCTACGCAGTATTTT
CDR3aa: CASSLASRTATQYF

j_gene: TRBJ2-6
v_gene: TRBV28
d_gene: TRBD1
abundance: -
CDR3nt: TGTGCAACCCAGACAGGGGAACCTGGGGCCAACGTCCTGACTTTC
CDR3aa: CATQTGEPGANVLTF

j_gene: TRBJ2-1
v_gene: TRBV10-3
d_gene: TRBD2
abundance: few
CDR3nt: TGTGCCATCAGTGAAGGGAATAGCGGGGCGAATGAGCAGTTCTTC
CDR3aa: CAISEGNSGANEQFF

j_gene: TRBJ1-2
v_gene: TRBV29-1
d_gene: -
abundance: -
CDR3nt: TGCAGCGTTGTTCAGAGTACTAACTATGGCTACACCTTC
CDR3aa: CSVVQSTNYGYTF

j_gene: TRBJ1-4
v_gene: TRBV5-4
d_gene: -
abundance: few
CDR3nt: TGTGCCAGCAGCTTTAACGCAGCAACTAATGAAAAACTGTTTTTT
CDR3aa: CASSFNAATNEKLFF